Shown below are 9 T cell receptor beta chains from a single sample sequenced in a study of control samples from healthy donors and cancer patients (dated by TCRdb to 2018 to 2020). Library preparation used the immunoSEQ multiplex PCR assay. Entries here come from immuneACCESS through TCRdb and include only in-frame sequences with V and J called. Some clones fail to appear in such tables; in the studies checked, an unresolved V gene covers under half of the shortfall, and the cause of the remainder is unknown. The sample table contains 100,000 to 150,000 clones; only one count was recorded for over 75% of them. The ten most abundant clones make up around 1.8% of the sample. Sequencing input: blood. The receptors here all came from a man between 18 and 35 years old in good health.

As concerns this clone: Other nucleotide sequences in the sample specify the same CDR3. The CDR3, as DNA: TGTGCCACCAGCAGAGTGTTGAGCACAGATACGCAGTATTTT. It yields the protein CATSRVLSTDTQYF. This chain uses TRBV15 with TRBJ2-3; D uncertain. The CDR3 extends over 14 amino acids. Germline loops: CDR1 LNHNV, CDR2 YYDKDF (reference sequence). V was trimmed by 1 base and J by 0 bases, leaving 5 bases between them.

V is TRBV19 and J is TRBJ2-3; tentatively, D is TRBD2 (7 bases). CDR1 LNHDA and CDR2 SQIVND come from the germline V gene (reference sequence). The CDR3 length is 16 residues. The V end lost 5 bases, the J end lost 6 bases, and 21 bases lay between the germline ends. The DNA for the CDR3 is TGTGCCAGTAGTGTCCAAGAGGGGGGAGGGGCGGATACGCAGTATTTT. This encodes CASSVQEGGGADTQYF.

J is TRBJ2-6 and V is TRBV6-2 or TRBV6-3; unclear D gene. Per germline, CDR1 MNHEY and CDR2 SVGEGT. The CDR3 has 14 residues. Trimming left V 6 bases short and J 0 bases short, with 6 bases between. CDR3 DNA: TGTGCCAGCAGCCTTACCTCTGGGGCCAACGTCCTGACTTTC. Protein: CASSLTSGANVLTF.

This clone appeared a few times. The V gene is TRBV5-1, the J gene TRBJ2-7; maybe TRBD1 (6 bases). V lost 0 bases and J lost 6, with 13 bases in between. Looked up from germline, CDR1 is SGHRS and CDR2 is YFSETQ. The CDR3 consists of 14 residues. In nucleotides, the CDR3 is TGCGCCAGCAGCTTGGACCGCAGGGGCGGCGAGCAGTACTTC. It codes for CASSLDRRGGEQYF.

This clone was seen repeatedly, ten times or more. The chain combines TRBV28 with TRBJ2-2; 13 nucleotides agree with TRBD2. V trimming: 3 bases; J trimming: 5 bases; junction bases outside the gene matches: 3. From germline, CDR1 is MDHEN and CDR2 SYDVKM. The CDR3 has 16 residues. The CDR3 nucleotides read TGTGCCAGCAGTTTGCTGACTAGCGGGAGGACCGGGGAGCTGTTTTTT. This encodes CASSLLTSGRTGELFF.

The chain is built from TRBV28 and TRBJ1-2, with D tentatively TRBD1 (5 bases). The V and J ends lost 6 bases and 4 bases respectively, with 15 bases between them. Germline lookup yields CDR1 MDHEN and CDR2 SYDVKM. CDR3 length equals 14 residues. The CDR3 is CASRERGNGYGYTF. CDR3 bases: TGTGCCAGCAGAGAGCGGGGGAACGGCTATGGCTACACCTTC.

The rearrangement links TRBV3-1 (or the pseudogene TRBV3-2) to TRBJ2-5; tentatively, D is TRBD1 or TRBD2 (5 bases each). There are 15 residues in the CDR3. Germline CDR1 reads LGHDT; CDR2 reads YNNKEL (reference sequence). Trimming took off 2 bases at V and 5 bases at J, with 15 bases between the two ends. The CDR3 DNA reads TGTGCCAGCAGCCAACGAAGGGGAGATCCGGAGACCCAGTACTTC. It yields the protein CASSQRRGDPETQYF.

V is TRBV2 and J is TRBJ2-7; D is perhaps TRBD2 (6 bases). From germline, CDR1 is SNHLY and CDR2 FYNNEI. The CDR3 has 15 amino acids. V shed 3 bases and J shed 2 bases, with 14 bases lying between them. CDR3 bases: TGTGCCAGCAGTGACTTAGGGACTTTGACCTACGAGCAGTACTTC. Its translation: CASSDLGTLTYEQYF.

The genes are TRBV2 and TRBJ1-1, with D possibly TRBD1 on 6 matching bases. The V gene's germline CDR1 is SNHLY and CDR2 FYNNEI. The CDR3 length is 15 residues. The V and J ends lost 7 bases and 4 bases respectively, with 19 bases between them. The CDR3 is CASIKGGSASTEAFF. CDR3 DNA sequence: TGTGCCAGCATTAAGGGGGGAAGCGCTTCCACTGAAGCTTTCTTT.